This T cell receptor (beta chain) originates from a study of blood T cell repertoires in COVID-19. For the study at large: The United States, Italy and Spain provided the acute and convalescent COVID-19 samples.

TCRdb's table, derived via immunoSEQ multiplex PCR, lists solely in-frame clones and lacks some. Among approximately 280,000 clones listed, around 88% were seen once. CDR1 is MNHNY and CDR2 is SVGAGI in the germline V gene (reference sequence). The V and J ends lost 3 bases and 0 bases, in that order; junction bases with no gene match: 6. The CDR3 runs to 16 residues. The V gene is TRBV6-6, the J gene TRBJ2-3; 7 bases align to TRBD2. The receptor comes from a woman in her twenties or thirties who had recovered from COVID-19. The sequenced material came from peripheral blood. CDR3 nucleotides: TGTGCCAGCAGTTATCTACCAGCGGGGAGCACAGATACGCAGTATTTT. It translates to CASSYLPAGSTDTQYF.